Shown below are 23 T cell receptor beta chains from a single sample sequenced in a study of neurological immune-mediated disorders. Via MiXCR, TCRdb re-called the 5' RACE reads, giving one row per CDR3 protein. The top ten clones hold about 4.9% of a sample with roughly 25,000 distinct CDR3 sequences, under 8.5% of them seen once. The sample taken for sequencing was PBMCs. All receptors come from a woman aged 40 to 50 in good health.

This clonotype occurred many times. CDR3 in DNA: TGCAGTGCTAGAGATGGGCTAGCGGGAGACTACAATGAGCAGTTCTTC. It yields the protein CSARDGLAGDYNEQFF. The chain employs TRBV20-1 and TRBJ2-1; 10 nucleotides match TRBD2. Unmatched junction bases numbered 5, after V lost 0 bases and J lost 3 bases. Looked up from germline, CDR1 is DFQATT and CDR2 is SNEGSKA (reference sequence). The CDR3 totals 16 residues.

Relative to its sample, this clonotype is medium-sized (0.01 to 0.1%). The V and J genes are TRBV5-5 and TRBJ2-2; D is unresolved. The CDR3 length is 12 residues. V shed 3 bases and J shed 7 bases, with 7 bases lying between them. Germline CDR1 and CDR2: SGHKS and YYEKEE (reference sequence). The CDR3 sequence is CASSWGNGELFF. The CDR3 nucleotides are TGTGCCAGCAGCTGGGGAAACGGGGAGCTGTTTTTT.

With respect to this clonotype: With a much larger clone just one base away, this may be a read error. This CDR3 reads CASSQGGIRNEQFF. The CDR3 DNA reads TGTGCCAGCAGCCAAGGCGGGATAAGGAATGAGCAGTTCTTC. V usage is TRBV3-1 and J usage is TRBJ2-1; D perhaps matches TRBD2 (6 bases). There are 14 residues in the CDR3. The V gene lost 1 base and the J gene lost 7 bases, with 11 bases spanning the gap. From germline, CDR1 is LGHDT and CDR2 YNNKEL (reference sequence).

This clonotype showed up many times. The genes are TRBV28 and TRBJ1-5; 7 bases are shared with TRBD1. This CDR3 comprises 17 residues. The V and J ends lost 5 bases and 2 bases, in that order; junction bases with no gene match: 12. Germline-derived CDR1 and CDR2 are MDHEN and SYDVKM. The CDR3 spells CASSPGQSKKGNQPQHF. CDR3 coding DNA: TGTGCCAGCAGTCCGGGACAGTCAAAGAAGGGCAATCAGCCCCAGCATTTT.

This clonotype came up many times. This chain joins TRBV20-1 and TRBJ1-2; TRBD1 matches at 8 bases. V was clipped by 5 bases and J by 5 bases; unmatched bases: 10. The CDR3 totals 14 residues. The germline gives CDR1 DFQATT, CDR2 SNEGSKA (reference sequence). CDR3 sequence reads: CSAGPGQAAYGYTF. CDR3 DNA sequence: TGCAGTGCTGGCCCGGGACAGGCGGCGTATGGCTACACCTTC.

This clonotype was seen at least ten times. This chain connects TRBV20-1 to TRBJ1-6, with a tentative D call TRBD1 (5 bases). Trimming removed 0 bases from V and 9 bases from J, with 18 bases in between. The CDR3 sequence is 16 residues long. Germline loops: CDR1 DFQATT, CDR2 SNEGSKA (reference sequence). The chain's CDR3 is CSARDRDGPRGSPLHF. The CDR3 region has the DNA TGCAGTGCTAGAGATCGTGACGGACCGAGGGGTTCACCCCTCCACTTT.

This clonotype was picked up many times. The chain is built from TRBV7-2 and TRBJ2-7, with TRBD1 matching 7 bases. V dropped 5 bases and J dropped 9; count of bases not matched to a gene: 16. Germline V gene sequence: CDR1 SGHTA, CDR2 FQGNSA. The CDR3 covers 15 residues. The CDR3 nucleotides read TGTGCCAGCAGCCACCCAGGGGGTCTACAGGGGACGCAGTACTTC. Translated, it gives CASSHPGGLQGTQYF.

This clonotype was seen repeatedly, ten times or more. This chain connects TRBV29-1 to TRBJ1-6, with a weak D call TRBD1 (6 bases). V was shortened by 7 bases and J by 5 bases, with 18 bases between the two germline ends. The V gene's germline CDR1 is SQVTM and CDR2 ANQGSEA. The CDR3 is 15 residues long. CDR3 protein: CSAKVGAGDNSPLHF. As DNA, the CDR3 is TGCAGCGCTAAAGTAGGCGCAGGGGATAATTCACCCCTCCACTTT.

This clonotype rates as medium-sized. The CDR3 here is CASRASEVSGNTIYF. In DNA form, the CDR3 reads TGTGCCAGCAGAGCCTCGGAGGTCTCTGGAAACACCATATATTTT. The chain has TRBV6-5 and TRBJ1-3; D not resolved. Per germline, CDR1 MNHEY and CDR2 SVGAGI. The CDR3 contains 15 residues. The V and J ends lost 6 bases and 0 bases respectively, with 12 bases between them.

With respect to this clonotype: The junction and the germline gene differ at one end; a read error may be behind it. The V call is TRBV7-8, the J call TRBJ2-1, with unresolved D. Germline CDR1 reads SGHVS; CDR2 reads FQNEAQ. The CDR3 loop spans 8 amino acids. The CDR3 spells CASSLGGF. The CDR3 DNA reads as TGTGCCAGCAGCTTGGGCGGCTTC.

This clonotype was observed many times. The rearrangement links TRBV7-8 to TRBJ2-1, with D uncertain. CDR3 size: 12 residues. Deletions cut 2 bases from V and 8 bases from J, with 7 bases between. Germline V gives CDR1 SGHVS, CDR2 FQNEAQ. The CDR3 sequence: CASSLRTDEQFF. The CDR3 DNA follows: TGTGCCAGCAGCTTAAGGACGGATGAGCAGTTCTTC.

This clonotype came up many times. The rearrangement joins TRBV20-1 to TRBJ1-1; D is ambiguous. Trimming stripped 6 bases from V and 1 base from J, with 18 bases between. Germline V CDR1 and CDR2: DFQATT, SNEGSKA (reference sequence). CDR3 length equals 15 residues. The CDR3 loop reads CSAQTTRSGNTEAFF. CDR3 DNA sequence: TGCAGTGCCCAGACCACACGATCGGGGAACACTGAAGCTTTCTTT.

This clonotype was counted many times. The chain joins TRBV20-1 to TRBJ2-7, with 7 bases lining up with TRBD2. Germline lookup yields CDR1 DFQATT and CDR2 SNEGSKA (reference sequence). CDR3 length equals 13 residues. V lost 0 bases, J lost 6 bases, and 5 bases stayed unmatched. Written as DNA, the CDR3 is TGCAGTGCTAGAGATCCGGGAGGTGTCGAGCAGTACTTC. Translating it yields CSARDPGGVEQYF.

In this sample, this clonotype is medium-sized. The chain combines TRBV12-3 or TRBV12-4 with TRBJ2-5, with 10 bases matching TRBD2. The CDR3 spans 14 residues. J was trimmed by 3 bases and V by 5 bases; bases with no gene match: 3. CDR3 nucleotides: TGTGCCAGCAGTACCACTAGCGGGAAAGAGACCCAGTACTTC. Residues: CASSTTSGKETQYF.

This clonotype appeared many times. The chain's CDR3 is CSVSLAQETQYF. The CDR3 nucleotides are TGCAGCGTTTCGTTAGCGCAAGAGACCCAGTACTTC. V and J are TRBV29-1 and TRBJ2-5; a possible D gene is TRBD2 (5 bases). CDR1 SQVTM and CDR2 ANQGSEA come from the germline V gene. Trimming pared 5 bases from V and 2 bases from J, leaving 9 bases between. CDR3 size: 12 residues.

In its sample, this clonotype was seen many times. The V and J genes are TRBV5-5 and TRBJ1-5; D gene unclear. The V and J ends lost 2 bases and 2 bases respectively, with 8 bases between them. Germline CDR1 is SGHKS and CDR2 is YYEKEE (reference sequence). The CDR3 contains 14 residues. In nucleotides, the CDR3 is TGTGCCAGCAGCTTTGACTGGGGCAATCAGCCCCAGCATTTT. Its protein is CASSFDWGNQPQHF.

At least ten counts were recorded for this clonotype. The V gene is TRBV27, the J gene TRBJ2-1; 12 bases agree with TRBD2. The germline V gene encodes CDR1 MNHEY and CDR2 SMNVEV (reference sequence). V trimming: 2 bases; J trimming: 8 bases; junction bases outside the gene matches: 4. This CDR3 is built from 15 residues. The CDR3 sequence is CASSLIGLAGHEQFF. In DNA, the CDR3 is TGTGCCAGCAGTTTAATAGGACTAGCGGGACATGAGCAGTTCTTC.

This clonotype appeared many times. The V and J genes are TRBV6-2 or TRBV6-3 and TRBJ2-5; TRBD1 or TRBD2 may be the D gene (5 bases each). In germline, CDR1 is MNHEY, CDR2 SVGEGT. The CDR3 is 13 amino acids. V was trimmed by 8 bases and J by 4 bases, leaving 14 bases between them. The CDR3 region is CASSADGGETQYF. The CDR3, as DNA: TGTGCCAGCTCGGCCGATGGGGGAGAGACCCAGTACTTC.

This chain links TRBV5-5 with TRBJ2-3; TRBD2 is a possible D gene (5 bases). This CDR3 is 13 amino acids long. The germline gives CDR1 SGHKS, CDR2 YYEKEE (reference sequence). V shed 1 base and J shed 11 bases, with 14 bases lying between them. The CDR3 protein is CASSLTATGEQYF. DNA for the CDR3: TGTGCCAGCAGCTTGACGGCTACCGGGGAGCAGTATTTT.

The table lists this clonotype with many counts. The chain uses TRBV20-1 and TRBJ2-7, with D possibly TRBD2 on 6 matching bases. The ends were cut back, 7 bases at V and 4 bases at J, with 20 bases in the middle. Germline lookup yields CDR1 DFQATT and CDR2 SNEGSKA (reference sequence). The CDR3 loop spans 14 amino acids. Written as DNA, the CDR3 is TGCAGTGGACTAGGACTTACGAATCTATACGAGCAGTACTTC. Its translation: CSGLGLTNLYEQYF.

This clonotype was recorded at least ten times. This CDR3 reads CASSFRARETDTQYF. CDR3 sequence (DNA): TGCGCCAGCAGCTTCCGGGCTAGGGAGACAGATACGCAGTATTTT. The chain is built from TRBV5-1 and TRBJ2-3, with a weak D call TRBD2 (5 bases). The germline V and J ends were trimmed by 2 bases and 3 bases, with 13 bases remaining between them. The germline V gene encodes CDR1 SGHRS and CDR2 YFSETQ. This CDR3 region has 15 residues.

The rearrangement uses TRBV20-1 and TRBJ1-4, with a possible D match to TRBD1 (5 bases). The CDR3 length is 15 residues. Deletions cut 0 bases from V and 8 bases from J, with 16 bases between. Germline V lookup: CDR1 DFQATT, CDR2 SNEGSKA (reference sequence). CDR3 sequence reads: CSARDRGRAEEKLFF. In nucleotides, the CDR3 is TGCAGTGCTAGAGATAGGGGACGGGCGGAGGAAAAACTGTTTTTT.

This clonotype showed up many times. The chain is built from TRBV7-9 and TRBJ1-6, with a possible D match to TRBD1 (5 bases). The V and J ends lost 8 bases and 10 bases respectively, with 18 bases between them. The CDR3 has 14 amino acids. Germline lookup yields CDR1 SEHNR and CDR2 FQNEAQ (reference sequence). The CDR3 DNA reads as TGTGCCAGCCTTGGACGGGAAGGGGCATCACCCCTCCACTTT. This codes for CASLGREGASPLHF.